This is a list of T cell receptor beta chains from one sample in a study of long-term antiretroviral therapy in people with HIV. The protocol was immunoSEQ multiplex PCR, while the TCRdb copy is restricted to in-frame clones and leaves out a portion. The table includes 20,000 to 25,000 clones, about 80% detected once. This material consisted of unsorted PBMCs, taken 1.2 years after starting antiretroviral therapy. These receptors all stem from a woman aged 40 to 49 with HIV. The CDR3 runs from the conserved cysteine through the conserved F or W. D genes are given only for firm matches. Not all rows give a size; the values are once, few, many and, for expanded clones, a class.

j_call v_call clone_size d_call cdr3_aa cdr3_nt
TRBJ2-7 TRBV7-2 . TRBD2 CASSVRTSGGRSSYEQYF TGTGCCAGCAGCGTTAGGACTAGCGGGGGCCGGAGCTCCTACGAGCAGTACTTC
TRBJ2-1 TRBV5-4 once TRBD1 CASSLSYGQGYNEQFF TGTGCCAGCAGCTTGTCGTACGGACAGGGATACAATGAGCAGTTCTTC
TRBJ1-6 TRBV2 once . CASYLWQGESPLHF TGTGCCAGCTACCTGTGGCAGGGTGAATCACCCCTCCACTTT
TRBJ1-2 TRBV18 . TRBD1 CASSPPGTAYPLTMGYTF TGTGCCAGCTCACCACCCGGGACAGCTTACCCTCTAACTATGGGCTACACCTTC
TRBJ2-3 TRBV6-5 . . CASSMLAYNTDTQYF TGTGCCAGCAGTATGCTAGCGTACAACACAGATACGCAGTATTTT
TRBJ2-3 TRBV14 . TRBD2 CASSQRRVAGTRGDTQYF TGTGCCAGCAGCCAGCGGCGGGTGGCCGGGACTAGGGGAGATACGCAGTATTTT
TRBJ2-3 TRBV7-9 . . CASSLAETPRTDTQYF TGTGCCAGCAGCTTAGCGGAAACACCACGCACAGATACGCAGTATTTT
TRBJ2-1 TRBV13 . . CASSVLGGGNEQFF TGTGCCAGCAGCGTTCTAGGGGGGGGCAATGAGCAGTTCTTC
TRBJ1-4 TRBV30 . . CAWSVDRNEKLFF TGTGCCTGGAGTGTAGACCGGAATGAAAAACTGTTTTTT
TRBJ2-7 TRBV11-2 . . CASSNLFGRGSSYEQYF TGTGCCAGCAGCAACCTGTTTGGGCGGGGAAGCTCCTACGAGCAGTACTTC
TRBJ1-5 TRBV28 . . CASRYRVQPQHF TGTGCCAGCAGGTATCGGGTACAGCCCCAGCATTTT
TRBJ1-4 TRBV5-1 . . CASSLVGGVGEKLFF TGCGCCAGCAGCTTGGTCGGAGGGGTAGGGGAAAAACTGTTTTTT
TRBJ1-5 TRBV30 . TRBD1 CAWREAGTGSQPQHF TGTGCCTGGAGAGAAGCCGGGACAGGGAGTCAGCCCCAGCATTTT
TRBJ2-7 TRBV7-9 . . CASSFGTAISYEQYF TGTGCCAGCAGCTTCGGGACCGCCATCTCCTACGAGCAGTACTTC
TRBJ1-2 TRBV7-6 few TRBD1 CASSLAPSTGDGYTF TGTGCCAGCAGCCTAGCCCCATCGACAGGGGATGGCTACACCTTC
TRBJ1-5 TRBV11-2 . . CASSLGDAPQHF TGTGCCAGCAGCCTAGGGGACGCGCCCCAGCATTTT
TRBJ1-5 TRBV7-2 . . CASSPKNRINSNQPQHF TGTGCCAGCAGCCCCAAAAACAGGATTAATAGCAATCAGCCCCAGCATTTT
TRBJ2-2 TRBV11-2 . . CASSPIGGNTGELFF TGTGCCAGCAGCCCCATAGGGGGGAACACCGGGGAGCTGTTTTTT
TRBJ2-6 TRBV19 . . CASKSGANVLTF TGTGCCAGTAAGTCTGGGGCCAACGTCCTGACTTTC
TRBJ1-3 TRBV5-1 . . CASSLLPGSSGNTIYF TGCGCCAGCAGCTTGCTCCCAGGGTCTAGTGGAAACACCATATATTTT
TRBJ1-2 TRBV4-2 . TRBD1 CASKSRTGGAGGYTF TGTGCCAGCAAGTCCCGGACAGGGGGTGCGGGGGGCTACACCTTC
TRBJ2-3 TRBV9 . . CASSVGLRLDTQYF TGTGCCAGCAGCGTAGGATTGCGGTTAGATACGCAGTATTTT
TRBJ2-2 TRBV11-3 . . CASSLVLNTGELFF TGTGCCAGCAGCTTAGTCTTGAACACCGGGGAGCTGTTTTTT
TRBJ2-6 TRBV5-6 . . CASSRAGANVLTF TGTGCCAGCAGTAGGGCTGGGGCCAACGTCCTGACTTTC
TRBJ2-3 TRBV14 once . CASSQVGRLTDTQYF TGTGCCAGCAGCCAAGTTGGCAGACTCACAGATACGCAGTATTTT
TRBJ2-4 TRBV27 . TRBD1 CASSTTDRGGIQYF TGTGCCAGCAGTACCACGGACAGGGGGGGCATTCAGTACTTC
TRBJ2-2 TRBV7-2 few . CASSLVAGLNTGELFF TGTGCCAGCAGCTTAGTCGCGGGGTTGAACACCGGGGAGCTGTTTTTT
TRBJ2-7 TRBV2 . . CASSLGWDLNTDEQYF TGTGCCAGCAGCCTGGGCTGGGACTTGAACACCGACGAGCAGTACTTC
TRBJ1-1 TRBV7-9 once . CASSPNKNTEAFF TGTGCCAGCAGCCCTAACAAGAACACTGAAGCTTTCTTT
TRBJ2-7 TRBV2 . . CASSEHLRGHEQYF TGTGCCAGCAGTGAGCACCTCAGGGGTCACGAGCAGTACTTC
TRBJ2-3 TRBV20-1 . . CSAGSPDTQYF TGCAGTGCTGGATCGCCAGATACGCAGTATTTT
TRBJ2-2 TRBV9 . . CASSVELSGTGELFF TGTGCCAGCAGCGTAGAGTTGTCGGGCACCGGGGAGCTGTTTTTT
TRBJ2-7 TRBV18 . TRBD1 CASSPTRDRGQYF TGTGCCAGCTCACCGACCCGGGACAGGGGGCAGTACTTC
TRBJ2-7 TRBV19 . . CARSRGNEQYF TGTGCCAGAAGCAGGGGAAACGAGCAGTACTTC
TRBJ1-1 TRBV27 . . CASRLRQDSNTEAFF TGTGCCAGCAGGCTTCGACAGGACTCGAACACTGAAGCTTTCTTT
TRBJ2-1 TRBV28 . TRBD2 CASSGLAGGTFF TGTGCCAGCAGTGGACTAGCGGGAGGGACCTTCTTC
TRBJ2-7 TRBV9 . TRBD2 CASSQTSGSYEQYF TGTGCCAGCAGTCAGACTAGCGGGAGCTACGAGCAGTACTTC
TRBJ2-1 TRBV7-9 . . CASSVGGGSSRNEQFF TGTGCCAGCAGCGTCGGGGGCGGGAGTTCTCGTAATGAGCAGTTCTTC
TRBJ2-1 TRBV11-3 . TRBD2 CASSLDAGVYNEQFF TGTGCCAGCAGCTTAGATGCGGGGGTTTACAATGAGCAGTTCTTC
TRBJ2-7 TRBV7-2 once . CASSQGDPGTPVLNEQYF TGTGCCAGCAGCCAGGGGGATCCCGGGACTCCAGTCCTGAACGAGCAGTACTTC
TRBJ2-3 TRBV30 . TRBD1 CAWSGLSGGRSTDTQYF TGTGCCTGGAGTGGTCTTTCAGGGGGCCGTAGCACAGATACGCAGTATTTT
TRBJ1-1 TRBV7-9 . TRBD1 CASSRGQGGTEAFF TGTGCCAGCAGCAGAGGACAGGGGGGGACTGAAGCTTTCTTT
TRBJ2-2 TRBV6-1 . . CASSDSLTGELFF TGTGCCAGCAGTGACAGCCTCACCGGGGAGCTGTTTTTT
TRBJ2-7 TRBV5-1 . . CASSRDRPTREQYF TGCGCCAGCAGCCGGGACCGCCCAACGCGGGAGCAGTACTTC
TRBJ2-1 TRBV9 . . CASSVAFNEQFF TGTGCCAGCAGCGTAGCGTTCAATGAGCAGTTCTTC